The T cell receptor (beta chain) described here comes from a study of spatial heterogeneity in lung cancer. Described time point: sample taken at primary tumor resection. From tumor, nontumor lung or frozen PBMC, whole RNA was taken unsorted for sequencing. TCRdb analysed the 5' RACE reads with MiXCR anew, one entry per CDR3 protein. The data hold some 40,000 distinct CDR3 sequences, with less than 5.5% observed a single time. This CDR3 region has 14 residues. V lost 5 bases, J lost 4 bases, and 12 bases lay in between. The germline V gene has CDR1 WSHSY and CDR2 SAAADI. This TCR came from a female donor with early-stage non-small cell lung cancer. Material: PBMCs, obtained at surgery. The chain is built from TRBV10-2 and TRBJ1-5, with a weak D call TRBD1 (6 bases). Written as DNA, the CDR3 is TGCGCCAGCAGTCACAGGGCAGGGAATCAGCCCCAGCATTTT. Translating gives CASSHRAGNQPQHF.